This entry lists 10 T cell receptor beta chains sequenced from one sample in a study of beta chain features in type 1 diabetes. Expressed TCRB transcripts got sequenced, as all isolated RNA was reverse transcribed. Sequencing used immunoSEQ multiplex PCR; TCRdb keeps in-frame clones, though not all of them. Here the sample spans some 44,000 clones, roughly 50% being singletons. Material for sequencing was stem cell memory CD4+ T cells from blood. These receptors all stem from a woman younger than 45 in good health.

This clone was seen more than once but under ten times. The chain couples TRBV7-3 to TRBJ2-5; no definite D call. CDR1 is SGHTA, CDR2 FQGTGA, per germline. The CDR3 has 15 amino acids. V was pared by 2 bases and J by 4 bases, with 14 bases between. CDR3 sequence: CASSLAGSSGETQYF. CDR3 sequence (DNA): TGTGCCAGCAGCTTAGCTGGATCCTCAGGAGAGACCCAGTACTTC.

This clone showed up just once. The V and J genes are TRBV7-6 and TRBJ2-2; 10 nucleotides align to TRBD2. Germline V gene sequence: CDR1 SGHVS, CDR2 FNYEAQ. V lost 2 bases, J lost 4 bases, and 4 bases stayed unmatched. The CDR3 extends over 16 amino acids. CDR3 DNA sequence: TGTGCCAGCAGCTTAACTAGCGGGACCGGCACCGGGGAGCTGTTTTTT. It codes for CASSLTSGTGTGELFF.

The CDR3 region is CASSEGLAGVKEQFF. As DNA, the CDR3 is TGTGCCAGCAGTGAAGGGTTAGCGGGAGTTAAAGAGCAGTTCTTC. The V call is TRBV2, the J call TRBJ2-1, with 9 bases lining up with TRBD2. Germline trimming cut 1 base from V and 10 bases from J; bases unmatched to any gene: 8. Germline assignment: CDR1 SNHLY and CDR2 FYNNEI. The CDR3 sequence is 15 residues long.

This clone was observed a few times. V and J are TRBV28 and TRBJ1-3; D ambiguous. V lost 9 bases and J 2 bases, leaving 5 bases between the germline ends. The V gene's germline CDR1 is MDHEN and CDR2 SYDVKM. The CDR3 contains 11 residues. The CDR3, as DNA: TGTGCCAGTTCCACTGGAAACACCATATATTTT. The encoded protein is CASSTGNTIYF.

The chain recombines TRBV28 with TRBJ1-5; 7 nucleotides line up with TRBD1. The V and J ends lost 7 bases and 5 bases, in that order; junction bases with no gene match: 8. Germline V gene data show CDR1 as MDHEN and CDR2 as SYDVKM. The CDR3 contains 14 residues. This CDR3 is CASIRQGYDQPQHF. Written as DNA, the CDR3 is TGTGCCAGCATACGACAGGGTTATGATCAGCCCCAGCATTTT.

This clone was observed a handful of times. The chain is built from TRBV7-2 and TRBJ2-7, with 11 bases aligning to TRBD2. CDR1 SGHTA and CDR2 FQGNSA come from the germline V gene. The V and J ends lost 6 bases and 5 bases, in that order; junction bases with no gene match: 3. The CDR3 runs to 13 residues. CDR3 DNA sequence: TGTGCCAGCAGGACTAGCGGGACCCACGAGCAGTACTTC. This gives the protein CASRTSGTHEQYF.

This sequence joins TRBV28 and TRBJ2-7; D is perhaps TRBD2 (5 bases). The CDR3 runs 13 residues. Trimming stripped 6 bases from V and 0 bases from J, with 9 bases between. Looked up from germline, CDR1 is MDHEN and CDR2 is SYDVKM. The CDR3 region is CASSPGSSYEQYF. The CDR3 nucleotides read TGTGCCAGCAGCCCGGGGAGCTCCTACGAGCAGTACTTC.

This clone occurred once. CDR3 sequence: CASGTSPSGGVQFF. For the CDR3, the DNA is TGTGCCAGCGGGACGAGTCCGTCGGGGGGCGTGCAGTTCTTC. The V and J genes are TRBV2 and TRBJ2-1; a weak D match, TRBD2 (7 bases). Trimming took 8 bases from V and 12 from J, leaving 23 bases between them. Germline V gene sequence: CDR1 SNHLY, CDR2 FYNNEI. The CDR3 is 14 amino acids.

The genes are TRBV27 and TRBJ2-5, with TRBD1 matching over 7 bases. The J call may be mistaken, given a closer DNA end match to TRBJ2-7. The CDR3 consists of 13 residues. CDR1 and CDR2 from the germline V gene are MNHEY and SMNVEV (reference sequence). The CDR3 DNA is TGTGCCAGCAGTGTACAGGGGTACTACGAGCAGTACTTC. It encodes CASSVQGYYEQYF.

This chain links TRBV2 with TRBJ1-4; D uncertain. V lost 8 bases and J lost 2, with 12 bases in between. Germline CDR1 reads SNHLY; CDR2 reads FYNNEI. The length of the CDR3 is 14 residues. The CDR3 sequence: CASHTSRTNEKLFF. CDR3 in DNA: TGTGCCAGCCACACCAGCAGGACTAATGAAAAACTGTTTTTT. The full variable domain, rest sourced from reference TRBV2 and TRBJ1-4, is EPEVTQTPSHQVTQMGQEVILRCVPISNHLYFYWYRQILGQKVEFLVSFYNNEISEKSEIFDDQFSVERPDGSNFTLKIRSTKLEDSAMYFCASHTSRTNEKLFFGSGTQLSVL.